These T cell receptor beta chains were read from a single sample in a study of CD8+ T cells in alopecia areata. TCRdb keeps only in-frame clones here, not all; method: immunoSEQ multiplex PCR. The sample has hundreds of thousands of clones; around two fifths are singletons. The sample was CD4+ T cells sorted from blood, taken at roughly week 30, from a patient treated with tofacitinib. The receptor set was obtained from a human donor with alopecia areata. CDR3s include the opening cysteine and the closing phenylalanine or tryptophan. A D gene is named only where the DNA matches it firmly. Clone size is stated in some rows and not others, as once, few, many or a class when expanded.

D	V	size	J	CDR3	DNA
TRBD1	TRBV25-1	once	TRBJ2-7	CASSEYGRGTYEQYF	TGTGCCAGCAGTGAATATGGCAGGGGGACCTACGAGCAGTACTTC
-	TRBV12-5	-	TRBJ2-1	CASGDRLSSYNEQFF	TGTGCTAGTGGGGACAGACTTAGCTCCTACAATGAGCAGTTCTTC
-	TRBV7-2	-	TRBJ1-4	CASSLRQDGEKLFF	TGTGCCAGCAGCTTAAGACAGGACGGTGAAAAACTGTTTTTT
-	TRBV27	-	TRBJ1-1	CASSSAGSRTEAFF	TGTGCCAGCAGTTCTGCAGGATCGAGGACTGAAGCTTTCTTT
TRBD2	TRBV11-1	-	TRBJ2-2	CASAAGDTGELFF	TGTGCCAGCGCAGCGGGAGACACCGGGGAGCTGTTTTTT
-	TRBV29-1	few	TRBJ2-4	CSVLQGVWNIQYF	TGCAGCGTCTTACAGGGAGTTTGGAACATTCAGTACTTC
-	TRBV7-9	few	TRBJ2-1	CASSPGLRNEQFF	TGTGCCAGCAGCCCAGGGCTACGCAATGAGCAGTTCTTC
TRBD1	TRBV30	few	TRBJ1-2	CAWRKTGADGYTF	TGTGCCTGGAGGAAGACAGGGGCTGATGGCTACACCTTC
-	TRBV7-8	few	TRBJ2-7	CASSLVSRESYEQYF	TGTGCCAGCAGCTTAGTTTCCAGGGAATCCTACGAGCAGTACTTC
TRBD1	TRBV29-1	-	TRBJ1-2	CSVEEGARFGYTF	TGCAGCGTTGAGGAGGGGGCGCGTTTTGGCTACACCTTC
-	TRBV9	-	TRBJ2-1	CASSVVTGSNEQFF	TGTGCCAGCAGCGTAGTAACAGGAAGCAATGAGCAGTTCTTC
-	TRBV30	-	TRBJ2-7	CAWKRDVDEQYF	TGTGCCTGGAAGAGGGATGTCGACGAGCAGTACTTC
-	TRBV5-6	-	TRBJ2-2	CASSRRPTGELFF	TGTGCCAGCAGCCGACGACCCACCGGGGAGCTGTTTTTT
-	TRBV7-9	few	TRBJ2-1	CASSRRAGREQFF	TGTGCCAGCAGCCGGCGGGCGGGACGGGAGCAGTTCTTC
-	TRBV4-1	few	TRBJ2-3	CASSQDRLGVTDTQYF	TGCGCCAGCAGCCAAGACCGGCTGGGAGTAACAGATACGCAGTATTTT
-	TRBV5-5	-	TRBJ2-5	CASSLVDRWQETQYF	TGTGCCAGCAGCTTGGTCGACAGGTGGCAAGAGACCCAGTACTTC
TRBD1	TRBV6-6	-	TRBJ2-5	CASSLYGTGGVETQYF	TGTGCCAGCTCTCTCTACGGGACAGGGGGTGTAGAGACCCAGTACTTC
TRBD2	TRBV4-1	few	TRBJ2-1	CASKLGLAGKVEQFF	TGCGCCAGCAAACTCGGACTAGCGGGAAAGGTTGAGCAGTTCTTC
-	TRBV7-2	-	TRBJ1-4	CASSVSRATNEKLFF	TGTGCCAGCAGCGTTAGCAGGGCAACTAATGAAAAACTGTTTTTT
-	TRBV15	-	TRBJ2-7	CATSRVAYEQYF	TGTGCCACCAGCAGGGTGGCCTACGAGCAGTACTTC
-	TRBV5-6	few	TRBJ2-5	CASSLVGVRAETQYF	TGTGCCAGCAGCTTGGTTGGTGTCAGGGCAGAGACCCAGTACTTC
TRBD1	TRBV18	-	TRBJ2-7	CASSPPGTGVGVEQYF	TGTGCCAGCTCACCACCCGGGACAGGGGTGGGAGTCGAGCAGTACTTC
-	TRBV6-5	-	TRBJ1-5	CARRYSNQPQHF	TGTGCCAGACGATATAGCAATCAGCCCCAGCATTTT
-	TRBV5-6	-	TRBJ1-1	CASSLGFTLSVEAFF	TGTGCCAGCAGCTTGGGTTTCACCCTATCTGTGGAAGCTTTCTTT
-	TRBV6-6	-	TRBJ2-7	CASSADSLTDEQYF	TGTGCCAGCAGTGCCGACAGCCTCACGGACGAGCAGTACTTC
TRBD2	TRBV4-1	few	TRBJ2-1	CASSQPSEGGRTYNEQFF	TGCGCCAGCAGCCAGCCTTCTGAGGGCGGGAGGACCTACAATGAGCAGTTCTTC
-	TRBV30	-	TRBJ1-1	CAWSRMYGTEAFF	TGTGCCTGGAGTAGAATGTATGGCACTGAAGCTTTCTTT
-	TRBV19	few	TRBJ1-2	CASSNPARLGDGYTF	TGTGCCAGTAGTAACCCTGCCAGGCTGGGTGATGGCTACACCTTC
TRBD1	TRBV10-3	-	TRBJ2-7	CAISPTGGKGEQYF	TGTGCCATCAGCCCGACAGGGGGAAAGGGCGAGCAGTACTTC
-	TRBV25-1	-	TRBJ2-3	CASSDGGFLATDTQYF	TGTGCCAGCAGTGACGGGGGTTTTTTGGCCACAGATACGCAGTATTTT
-	TRBV7-8	-	TRBJ2-3	CASSRRRDTDTQYF	TGTGCCAGCAGCCGGCGGAGGGACACAGATACGCAGTATTTT
-	TRBV5-1	-	TRBJ2-3	CASSPDGDTQYF	TGCGCCAGCAGCCCGGATGGTGATACGCAGTATTTT
-	TRBV7-9	-	TRBJ1-6	CASSLEGPQSPLHF	TGTGCCAGCAGCTTAGAGGGACCCCAAAGCCCCCTCCACTTT